Following are 18 T cell receptor beta chains from one sample sequenced in a study of shared clonotypes between healthy human individuals. Libraries were prepared by immunoSEQ multiplex PCR; TCRdb keeps only in-frame clonotypes and omits some of them. The table has roughly 1,500,000 clones, around 98% seen once. Specimen: naive CD4+ T cells sorted from blood. The subset was: CD45RA+ positively selected. All receptors come from a man under 40 in good health.

The chain combines TRBV18 with TRBJ2-1, with 7 bases lining up with TRBD2. The CDR3 runs 17 residues. The V and J ends lost 1 base and 1 base, in that order; junction bases with no gene match: 7. CDR1 KGHSH and CDR2 LQKENI come from the germline V gene. The CDR3 protein is CASSPLTRGGSYNEQFF. The DNA for the CDR3 is TGTGCCAGCTCACCACTGACTAGGGGAGGGTCCTACAATGAGCAGTTCTTC.

The chain employs TRBV13 and TRBJ2-1, with 12 nucleotides matching TRBD2. Trimming removed 3 bases from V and 8 bases from J; junction bases left unmatched: 5. Germline CDR1 is PRHDT and CDR2 is FYEKMQ (reference sequence). CDR3 length: 15 amino acids. The CDR3 here is CASSFSSGRAHEQFF. CDR3 in DNA: TGTGCCAGCAGCTTTTCTAGCGGGAGGGCCCATGAGCAGTTCTTC.

V and J are TRBV7-8 and TRBJ2-3; 8 bases line up with TRBD2. The CDR3 totals 14 residues. Germline V lookup: CDR1 SGHVS, CDR2 FQNEAQ. The ends lost 4 bases at V and 2 bases at J; junction bases unmatched: 2. CDR3 coding DNA: TGTGCCAGCAGCTCACTAGCGGTCACAGATACGCAGTATTTT. As protein: CASSSLAVTDTQYF.

Regarding this clone: Other nucleotide sequences in the sample specify the same CDR3. The CDR3 sequence: CSASGGTEAFF. The CDR3 region has the DNA TGCAGTGCTTCGGGGGGGACTGAAGCTTTCTTT. The J gene is TRBJ1-1, the V gene TRBV20-1, with D maybe TRBD1 (5 bases). CDR3 length equals 11 residues. The germline V gene has CDR1 DFQATT and CDR2 SNEGSKA (reference sequence). V shed 5 bases and J shed 5 bases, with 9 bases lying between them.

This clone was recorded once. The chain links TRBV18 to TRBJ2-6; D possibly corresponds to TRBD1 (5 bases). The CDR3 extends over 15 amino acids. Germline CDR1 is KGHSH and CDR2 is LQKENI. The V end lost 6 bases, the J end lost 2 bases, and 11 bases lay between the germline ends. The CDR3 DNA is TGTGCCAGCTCGACGACAGCTGCTGGGGCCAACGTCCTGACTTTC. This sequence encodes CASSTTAAGANVLTF.

The chain carries TRBV2 and TRBJ2-3; 8 bases agree with TRBD2. Germline lookup yields CDR1 SNHLY and CDR2 FYNNEI. Germline trimming cut 2 bases from V and 2 bases from J; bases unmatched to any gene: 9. This CDR3 is 17 amino acids long. As DNA, the CDR3 is TGTGCCAGCAGTGAAAGAGGAAGCGGGAGCCACACAGATACGCAGTATTTT. Encoded protein: CASSERGSGSHTDTQYF. Filled out from reference TRBV2 and TRBJ2-3, the complete variable domain reads EPEVTQTPSHQVTQMGQEVILRCVPISNHLYFYWYRQILGQKVEFLVSFYNNEISEKSEIFDDQFSVERPDGSNFTLKIRSTKLEDSAMYFCASSERGSGSHTDTQYFGPGTRLTVL.

The V gene is TRBV5-5, the J gene TRBJ2-1, with a possible D match to TRBD2 (5 bases). Germline values: CDR1 SGHKS, CDR2 YYEKEE (reference sequence). Deletions cut 2 bases from V and 4 bases from J, with 16 bases between. The CDR3 totals 16 residues. The CDR3 bases are TGTGCCAGCAGCTTAGGACTCACGTTTGTTTACAATGAGCAGTTCTTC. Translation gives CASSLGLTFVYNEQFF. Drawing the rest from reference TRBV5-5 and TRBJ2-1, the complete variable domain is DAGVTQSPTHLIKTRGQQVTLRCSPISGHKSVSWYQQVLGQGPQFIFQYYEKEERGRGNFPDRFSARQFPNYSSELNVNALLLGDSALYLCASSLGLTFVYNEQFFGPGTRLTVL.

The gene calls are TRBV27 and TRBJ1-1, with 7 bases aligning to TRBD1. Germline-derived CDR1 and CDR2 are MNHEY and SMNVEV (reference sequence). This CDR3 spans 14 amino acids. With 8 bases clipped from V and 6 bases from J, the junction kept 12 bases outside the gene matches. Here the CDR3 DNA reads TGTGCCAGCCGGCGATCAGGGGGGAGTGCTGAAGCTTTCTTT. It encodes CASRRSGGSAEAFF.

Details on this clone: This specimen includes other DNA sequences encoding the same CDR3. This chain joins TRBV2 and TRBJ1-1; TRBD1 matches at 8 bases. CDR1 and CDR2 (germline): SNHLY, FYNNEI. The CDR3 covers 12 residues. V lost 4 bases, J lost 5 bases, and 0 bases stayed unmatched. CDR3 nucleotides: TGTGCCAGCAGTGGACAGGGGACTGAAGCTTTCTTT. Protein sequence: CASSGQGTEAFF.

Turning to this clone: Distinct nucleotide sequences in the sample also encode this CDR3. J is TRBJ2-1 and V is TRBV10-3; 10 nucleotides agree with TRBD2. The V and J ends lost 6 bases and 0 bases, in that order; junction bases with no gene match: 2. Germline CDR1 is ENHRY and CDR2 is SYGVKD. The CDR3 contains 15 residues. The CDR3, as DNA: TGTGCCATCAGCAGGACTAGCGGCTCCTACAATGAGCAGTTCTTC. It translates to CAISRTSGSYNEQFF.

This chain joins TRBV2 and TRBJ2-7, with 11 positions matching TRBD2. Germline-derived CDR1 and CDR2 are SNHLY and FYNNEI. Trimming at V came to 5 bases and at J to 2 bases, leaving 2 bases not matched to a gene. This CDR3 is built from 14 residues. CDR3 sequence (DNA): TGTGCCAGCAGTATAGCGGGAGGGCCCTACGAGCAGTACTTC. Its protein is CASSIAGGPYEQYF.

The genes are TRBV5-1 and TRBJ1-1; TRBD1 matches at 7 bases. V shed 4 bases, J shed 0 bases, and the junction held 3 bases outside the gene matches. CDR1 and CDR2 (germline): SGHRS, YFSETQ. CDR3 size: 14 residues. The CDR3 DNA reads as TGCGCCAGCAGCAGGGGACAGATGAACACTGAAGCTTTCTTT. It is translated as CASSRGQMNTEAFF.

The V and J genes are TRBV20-1 and TRBJ1-5; no clear D gene. Deletions cut 6 bases from V and 3 bases from J, with 6 bases between. The length of the CDR3 is 11 residues. The germline V gene encodes CDR1 DFQATT and CDR2 SNEGSKA (reference sequence). The CDR3 DNA is TGCAGTGCGAGAAACAATCAGCCCCAGCATTTT. Protein sequence: CSARNNQPQHF.

This chain uses TRBV4-3 with TRBJ1-5; tentative D call: TRBD1 (6 bases). Germline lookup yields CDR1 LGHNA and CDR2 YSLEER. Trimming stripped 0 bases from V and 5 bases from J, with 14 bases between. There are 16 residues in the CDR3. The CDR3 loop reads CASSQELDRHHQPQHF. CDR3 nucleotides: TGCGCCAGCAGCCAAGAACTGGACAGACACCATCAGCCCCAGCATTTT.

The rearrangement joins TRBV7-2 to TRBJ2-7, with a weak D call TRBD2 (5 bases). Germline CDR1 SGHTA, CDR2 FQGNSA. The CDR3 loop spans 15 amino acids. The germline V and J ends were trimmed by 2 bases and 7 bases, with 18 bases remaining between them. The CDR3 reads CASSLNSIFGGEQYF. CDR3 bases: TGTGCCAGCAGCTTAAACAGTATCTTTGGAGGTGAGCAGTACTTC.

The CDR3 region has the DNA TGTGCCTGGAGCCCGGGGGCCTACGAGCAGTACTTC. Its translation: CAWSPGAYEQYF. V and J are TRBV30 and TRBJ2-7; D might be TRBD2 (6 bases). The V end lost 3 bases, the J end lost 2 bases, and 8 bases lay between the germline ends. CDR3 length equals 12 residues. From germline, CDR1 is GTSNPN and CDR2 SVGIG (reference sequence).

The J gene is TRBJ1-5, the V gene TRBV6-1, with TRBD1 matching over 7 bases. Germline values: CDR1 MNHNS, CDR2 SASEGT. This CDR3 has 15 residues. J lost 7 bases, V lost 4 bases, and 10 bases had no gene match. CDR3 amino acids: CASSGSLTGSQPQHF. The CDR3 DNA is TGTGCCAGCAGTGGATCTCTGACAGGGTCCCAGCCCCAGCATTTT.

This rearrangement joins TRBV10-3 to TRBJ2-3; TRBD2 matches 7 bases. CDR3 length: 15 residues. Germline values: CDR1 ENHRY, CDR2 SYGVKD. V was clipped by 7 bases and J by 4 bases; unmatched bases: 11. The CDR3 DNA follows: TGTGCCATCACGGTTGGGAGGGAGGCATCAGATACGCAGTATTTT. Residues: CAITVGREASDTQYF.